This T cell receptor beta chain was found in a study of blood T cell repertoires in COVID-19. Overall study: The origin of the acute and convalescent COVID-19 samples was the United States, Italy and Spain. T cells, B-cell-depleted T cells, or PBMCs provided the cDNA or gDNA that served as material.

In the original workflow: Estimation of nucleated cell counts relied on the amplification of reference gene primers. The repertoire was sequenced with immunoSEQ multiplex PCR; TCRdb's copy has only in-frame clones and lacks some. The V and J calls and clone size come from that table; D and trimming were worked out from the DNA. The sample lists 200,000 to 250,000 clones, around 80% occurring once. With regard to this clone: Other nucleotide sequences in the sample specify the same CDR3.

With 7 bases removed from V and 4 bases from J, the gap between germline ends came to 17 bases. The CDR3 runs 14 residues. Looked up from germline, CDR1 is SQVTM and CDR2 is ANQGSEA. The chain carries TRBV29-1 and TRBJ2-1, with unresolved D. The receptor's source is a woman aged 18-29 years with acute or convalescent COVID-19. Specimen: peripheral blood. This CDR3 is CSGSSRRSYNEQFF. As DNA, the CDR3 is TGCAGCGGGAGTAGCAGACGCTCTTACAATGAGCAGTTCTTC.